The clone carrying this T cell receptor beta chain was observed a handful of times. The antigen is unknown. These data come from a study of cytomegalovirus exposure and HLA in healthy donors. Points from the study as a whole: In most subjects, TCR beta sequences reportedly gave accurate predictions of HLA-A and HLA-B alleles. It was reportedly the case that the classifier diagnosed cytomegalovirus status with high specificity and sensitivity.

The CDR3 length is 14 residues. V lost 1 base to trimming and J lost 7 bases, with 11 bases between them. Per the germline V gene, CDR1 is SGHTA and CDR2 is FQGNSA. PCR primers comprised 60 Vbeta and 13 Jbeta primers. The protocol was immunoSEQ multiplex PCR, while the TCRdb copy is restricted to in-frame clones and leaves out a portion. The sample shows about 100,000 clones, more than 80% of them seen only once. The receptor's source is a man between 25 and 39 years old in good health and CMV-seronegative. This chain joins TRBV7-2 and TRBJ2-1, with D possibly TRBD2 on 5 matching bases. The sample was PBMCs. The CDR3 DNA reads as TGTGCCAGCAGCTTAGAAGGGAGATGGAATGAGCAGTTCTTC. Translating it yields CASSLEGRWNEQFF.